The rows below give T cell receptor beta chains drawn from one sample of a study of beta chain features in type 1 diabetes. The protocol was immunoSEQ multiplex PCR, while the TCRdb copy is restricted to in-frame clones and leaves out a portion. This repertoire shows 300,000 to 450,000 clones, around an eighth found once; its top ten account for around 0.015%. The material sequenced was naive CD4+ T cells from blood. Receptors originate from a man younger than 35 in good health. Both conserved end residues are part of each CDR3. A D gene is named only where the DNA matches it firmly. Rows give clone size only sometimes, using once, few, many, or a class for an expanded clone.

- | - | TRBJ1-5 | 14 | TRBV11-2 | TGTGCCAGCAGCTTAGGACATGAAGATCAGCCCCAGCATTTT | CASSLGHEDQPQHF
- | TRBD1 | TRBJ1-6 | 16 | TRBV4-3 | TGCGCCAGCAGCCAAGATTGGAACAGGGGGAGTTCACCCCTCCACTTT | CASSQDWNRGSSPLHF
- | - | TRBJ2-2 | 15 | TRBV19 | TGTGCCAGTAGTATGCGCTCGGGAGACACCGGGGAGCTGTTTTTT | CASSMRSGDTGELFF
- | - | TRBJ2-7 | 16 | TRBV4-2 | TGTGCCAGCAGCCAAGGGGGGCTAGCTTACCCCTACGAGCAGTACTTC | CASSQGGLAYPYEQYF
few | TRBD2 | TRBJ2-3 | 13 | TRBV14 | TGTGCCAGCAGCGGGAGACTAGCGGGTTCGCGAGATTTT | CASSGRLAGSRDF
few | TRBD2 | TRBJ2-3 | 13 | TRBV9 | TGTGCCAGCACCGGACTAGCGGGGGGCCCTCCGTATTTT | CASTGLAGGPPYF
- | - | TRBJ2-5 | 13 | TRBV7-8 | TGTGCCAGCAGCCCCCATGCTAGGGAGACCCAGTACTTC | CASSPHARETQYF
- | TRBD2 | TRBJ2-5 | 16 | TRBV18 | TGTGCCAGCTCACCAGGAGCGCGGGGGGGCGGAGAGACCCAGTACTTC | CASSPGARGGGETQYF
few | - | TRBJ2-1 | 15 | TRBV9 | TGTGCCAGCAGCGTAAGTTCCGGGGAATACAATGAGCAGTTCTTC | CASSVSSGEYNEQFF
few | TRBD2 | TRBJ2-3 | 15 | TRBV9 | TGTGCCAGCAGCGAGTCTAGCGGGGTCCCAGATACGCAGTATTTT | CASSESSGVPDTQYF
- | TRBD1 | TRBJ1-4 | 14 | TRBV29-1 | TGCAGCGTTGGAGAGGACAGGGGAGAGGAAAAACTGTTTTTT | CSVGEDRGEEKLFF
- | - | TRBJ1-1 | 12 | TRBV6-5 | TGTGCCAGCAGGAGAACCGCTGCTGAAGCTTTCTTT | CASRRTAAEAFF
- | TRBD1 | TRBJ1-2 | 17 | TRBV10-3 | TGTGCCATCAGTTACCGGGACAGTGGGCCAGAAAACTATGGCTACACCTTC | CAISYRDSGPENYGYTF
- | - | TRBJ2-5 | 14 | TRBV6-1 | TGTGCCAGCAGTGAGTTGGGGGGGCACGAGACCCAGTACTTC | CASSELGGHETQYF
- | - | TRBJ1-2 | 15 | TRBV7-2 | TGTGCCAGCAGCCCCCCGGTGATCAGGGACTATGGCTACACCTTC | CASSPPVIRDYGYTF
few | TRBD2 | TRBJ2-3 | 14 | TRBV19 | TGTGCCAGTAGTATTACGGGAGGAACAGATACGCAGTATTTT | CASSITGGTDTQYF
- | - | TRBJ1-4 | 13 | TRBV30 | TGTGCCTGGAAGGGTGCGGGGAATGAAAAACTGTTTTTT | CAWKGAGNEKLFF
few | - | TRBJ2-7 | 13 | TRBV30 | TGTGCCTGGAGTCGGGACACCTCCTACGAGCAGTACTTC | CAWSRDTSYEQYF
few | - | TRBJ2-7 | 13 | TRBV5-5 | TGTGCCAGCAGCCTACAGGGGCGGGGCGAGCAGTACTTC | CASSLQGRGEQYF
- | - | TRBJ2-3 | 14 | TRBV4-3 | TGCGCCAGCAGCCAAACTCGGGACTTGGGTACGCAGTATTTT | CASSQTRDLGTQYF
few | - | TRBJ2-7 | 14 | TRBV9 | TGTGCCAGCAGCTCACAGGGAAAAGGCAACGAGCAGTACTTC | CASSSQGKGNEQYF
- | TRBD2 | TRBJ2-5 | 15 | TRBV5-1 | TGCGCCAGCTCAGGGGGACTAGCGGTTCAAGAGACCCAGTACTTC | CASSGGLAVQETQYF
- | TRBD1 | TRBJ1-2 | 15 | TRBV7-3 | TGTGCCAGCAGCCCACAGACAGGGGGGGGCTATGGCTACACCTTC | CASSPQTGGGYGYTF
- | TRBD1 | TRBJ2-1 | 15 | TRBV30 | TGTGCCTGGAGTGTCGGGACAGGGCCCTACAATGAGCAGTTCTTC | CAWSVGTGPYNEQFF
- | TRBD1 | TRBJ2-5 | 13 | TRBV28 | TGTGCCACAATAACAGGGGACCAAGAGACCCAGTACTTC | CATITGDQETQYF
- | TRBD1 | TRBJ1-6 | 16 | TRBV7-9 | TGTGCCAGCAGCCCCGCACAGGGGCAGGGAAATTCACCCCTCCACTTT | CASSPAQGQGNSPLHF
few | TRBD2 | TRBJ2-4 | 14 | TRBV7-9 | TGTGCCAGCAGCTTCGGGACTAGTATACGCATTCAGTACTTC | CASSFGTSIRIQYF
few | - | TRBJ1-5 | 14 | TRBV6-6 | TGTGCCAGCAGCAACGTAGCTACCGGGCAGCCCCAGCATTTT | CASSNVATGQPQHF
- | - | TRBJ2-5 | 13 | TRBV7-9 | TGTGCCAGCAGCCGAGCGAATCTGGAGACCCAGTACTTC | CASSRANLETQYF
- | TRBD2 | TRBJ2-7 | 14 | TRBV5-1 | TGCGCCAGCAGGCGGACTAGCGGGAGTGACGAGCAGTACTTC | CASRRTSGSDEQYF
- | TRBD2 | TRBJ2-1 | 14 | TRBV7-2 | TGTGCCAGCAGCGACGGGACTAGCTTGGATGAGCAGTTCTTC | CASSDGTSLDEQFF
- | - | TRBJ2-1 | 15 | TRBV7-9 | TGTGCCAGCAGCTTAGTCGGTGCTAGCAGCGATGAGCAGTTCTTC | CASSLVGASSDEQFF
- | - | TRBJ2-1 | 15 | TRBV9 | TGTGCCAGCAGCGTATGGTACGAGCATCCCAATGAGCAGTTCTTC | CASSVWYEHPNEQFF
few | - | TRBJ2-7 | 13 | TRBV18 | TGTGCCAGCTCACGAGGGTTAACCTACGAGCAGTACTTC | CASSRGLTYEQYF
few | - | TRBJ1-4 | 13 | TRBV29-1 | TGCAGCGTTACTCTTGACCGGGATGAAAAACTGTTTTTT | CSVTLDRDEKLFF
- | TRBD1 | TRBJ2-7 | 16 | TRBV4-2 | TGTGCCAGCAGCCACGCGGGACAGGGGGGCTCCTACGAGCAGTACTTC | CASSHAGQGGSYEQYF
- | TRBD1 | TRBJ2-1 | 11 | TRBV28 | TGTGCCAGCAGTGGGGACAGGAAGCAGTTCTTC | CASSGDRKQFF